The present T cell receptor (beta chain) was sequenced within a study of identical twins. TCRdb re-called the 5' RACE reads through MiXCR, storing one row per CDR3 protein. The table shows 650,000 to 750,000 distinct CDR3 sequences, with about 20% occurring only once. General study findings and limits: Fewer insertions characterized abundant cord blood beta clonotypes, whereas memory repertoires showed none.

In the case of this clonotype: Its antigen is still unknown.

The germline V gene encodes CDR1 GTSNPN and CDR2 SVGIG (reference sequence). V lost 0 bases, J lost 4 bases, and 7 bases lay in between. This CDR3 has 12 amino acids. This sample was shared with a second study, whose subject was T cells expressing NK-cell markers. That source notes: In several donors, dominant clonotypes made up roughly 25-60.1% of CD3+CD56-NKG2C+ cells.

The sequence was obtained from a woman between 18 and 29 years old in good health. The chain combines TRBV30 with TRBJ2-7; a weak D match, TRBD1 (6 bases). Material for sequencing was PBMCs. The CDR3: CAWSVQGYEQYF. DNA of the CDR3: TGTGCCTGGAGTGTTCAGGGGTACGAGCAGTACTTC.